This T cell receptor beta chain is from a study of CD8 T cells in ankylosing spondylitis. Study outcomes and limitations: The study identified a TCR beta motif of seven or eight highly homologous variants that appeared characteristic of ankylosing spondylitis blood. Existing reports had already noted some motif variants in reactive arthritis synovial fluid and blood.

J lost 5 bases, V lost 4 bases, and 6 bases had no gene match. Germline lookup yields CDR1 SGHTA and CDR2 FQGNSA. This CDR3 is built from 15 residues. TCRdb ran MiXCR on the 5' RACE reads and lists one entry per CDR3 protein. The sample carries around 390,000 distinct CDR3 sequences, about a fifth recorded once. In its sample, this clonotype was seen a few times. Its antigen is unknown. The sequence derives from a male donor with ankylosing spondylitis. Sequencing input: blood, either unsorted or a sorted T cell fraction (not recorded which). The chain has TRBV7-2 and TRBJ2-1; 9 bases match TRBD1. CDR3 sequence: CASSSSTGGDNEQFF. The CDR3 bases are TGTGCCAGCAGCTCGTCGACAGGGGGGGACAATGAGCAGTTCTTC.